These T cell receptor beta chains were read from a single sample in a study of blood T cell repertoires in COVID-19. Some clones are missing from TCRdb's copy, which holds only in-frame ones; the method was immunoSEQ multiplex PCR. The sample includes about 210,000 clones, approximately 80% of them seen just once. The sequenced material came from PBMCs or T cells enriched from blood (not recorded which). Receptors originate from a middle-aged man who had recovered from COVID-19. The CDR3 runs from the conserved cysteine through the conserved F or W. A D gene is named only where the DNA matches it firmly. Only some rows state a clone size, as once, few, many or a class for expanded clones.

d_call,clone_size,j_call,v_call,cdr3_aa,cdr3_nt
NA,NA,TRBJ1-5,TRBV15,CATGALGGQPQHF,TGTGCCACCGGAGCCCTAGGGGGTCAGCCCCAGCATTTT
NA,NA,TRBJ2-7,TRBV24-1,CATSDERGYEQYF,TGTGCCACCAGTGATGAAAGGGGCTACGAGCAGTACTTC
NA,NA,TRBJ2-3,TRBV2,CASSKPTGYTDTQYF,TGTGCCAGCAGTAAACCAACAGGGTACACAGATACGCAGTATTTT
NA,NA,TRBJ2-1,TRBV18,CASSPPRRGPLNEQFF,TGTGCCAGCTCACCACCAAGGCGGGGGCCTCTGAATGAGCAGTTCTTC
NA,many,TRBJ2-5,TRBV9,CASSVGGHSQETQYF,TGTGCCAGCAGCGTAGGAGGACACTCCCAAGAGACCCAGTACTTC
NA,NA,TRBJ2-3,TRBV18,CASSPGGDTQYF,TGTGCCAGCTCACCTGGGGGGGATACGCAGTATTTT
NA,NA,TRBJ2-2,TRBV5-4,CASSLDVGVNTGELFF,TGTGCCAGCAGCTTGGATGTGGGAGTCAACACCGGGGAGCTGTTTTTT
NA,NA,TRBJ2-7,TRBV21-1,CASNRFGPRTSRRWQYF,TGTGCCAGCAACAGATTTGGCCCCAGGACTAGCAGGAGGTGGCAGTACTTC
TRBD2,NA,TRBJ2-5,TRBV11-2,CASSPGTSGRLVETQYF,TGTGCCAGCAGCCCCGGGACTAGCGGGAGGCTCGTGGAGACCCAGTACTTC
TRBD1,NA,TRBJ1-1,TRBV19,CASVASRGSEAFF,TGTGCCAGTGTTGCCTCCAGGGGGAGTGAAGCTTTCTTT
TRBD1,NA,TRBJ2-2,TRBV5-1,CASSRQGEDTGELFF,TGCGCCAGCAGCCGACAGGGAGAGGACACCGGGGAGCTGTTTTTT